The clone carrying this T cell receptor beta chain was counted between two and nine times. The data were taken from a study of blood T cell repertoires in COVID-19. Study-level background: COVID-19 samples, acute and convalescent, were from the United States, Italy and Spain. T cells, B-cell-depleted T cells, or PBMCs supplied cDNA or gDNA.

Original processing methods: Amplifying reference gene primers gave estimates of nucleated cell counts. Only in-frame clones appear in the TCRdb table, and some are missing; sequencing was by immunoSEQ multiplex PCR. The V and J calls and the clone size are those of that table, but D and trimming were determined from the DNA. The sample holds 80,000 or so clones, over 85% seen once. CDR3 length: 16 amino acids. The germline gives CDR1 MGHRA, CDR2 YSYEKL. Trimming took 2 bases from V and 4 from J, leaving 18 bases between them. This TCR was sampled from a man between 50 and 59 years old with acute or convalescent COVID-19. Sequenced: peripheral blood. The chain links TRBV4-1 to TRBJ2-7, with D tentatively TRBD1 (6 bases). The CDR3 loop is CASSQHTGSPPYEQYV. The CDR3 bases are TGCGCCAGCAGCCAACATACAGGGTCCCCTCCTTACGAGCAGTACGTC.